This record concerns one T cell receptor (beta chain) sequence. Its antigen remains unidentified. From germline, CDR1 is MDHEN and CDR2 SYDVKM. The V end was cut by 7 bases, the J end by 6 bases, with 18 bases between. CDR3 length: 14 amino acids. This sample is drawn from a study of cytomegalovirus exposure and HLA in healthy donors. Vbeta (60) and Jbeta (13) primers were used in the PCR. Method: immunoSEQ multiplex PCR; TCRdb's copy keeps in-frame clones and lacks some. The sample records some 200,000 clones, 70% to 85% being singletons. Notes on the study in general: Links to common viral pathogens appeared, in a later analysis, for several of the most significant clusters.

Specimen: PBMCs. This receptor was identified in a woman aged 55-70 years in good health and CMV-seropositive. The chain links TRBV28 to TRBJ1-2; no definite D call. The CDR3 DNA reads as TGTGCCAGCATCCGCGGAGGAAAAACTGATGGCTACACCTTC. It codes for CASIRGGKTDGYTF.